Sequencing of this TCR beta chain was carried out in a study of blood T cell dynamics during melanoma immunotherapy. The wider study: Standard first-line treatment here was pembrolizumab or nivolumab plus ipilimumab in metastatic melanoma.

Repertoires were generated with immunoSEQ multiplex PCR, while TCRdb's copy carries only in-frame clones and drops some. This repertoire shows some 25,000 clones, roughly 85% found once; its top ten account for 4% to 6%. J lost 4 bases, V lost 7 bases, and 8 bases had no gene match. CDR1 is SEHNR and CDR2 is FQNEAQ in the germline V gene (reference sequence). The CDR3 runs 16 residues. Stated time point: pre-treatment baseline. Disease control meant complete response, partial response or stable disease at 12 weeks. This clone was counted between two and nine times. The sample was blood, taken from a patient treated with checkpoint blockade. The sequence came from a human donor with melanoma. V and J are TRBV7-9 and TRBJ2-3; TRBD2 agrees at 13 bases. The CDR3 region has the DNA TGTGCCAGCATTCGGACTAGCGGGAGTAGGCCAGATACGCAGTATTTT. Encoded protein: CASIRTSGSRPDTQYF. Full variable domain (outside the CDR3, taken from reference TRBV7-9 and TRBJ2-3): DTGVSQNPRHKITKRGQNVTFRCDPISEHNRLYWYRQTLGQGPEFLTYFQNEAQLEKSRLLSDRFSAERPKGSFSTLEIQRTEQGDSAMYLCASIRTSGSRPDTQYFGPGTRLTVL.